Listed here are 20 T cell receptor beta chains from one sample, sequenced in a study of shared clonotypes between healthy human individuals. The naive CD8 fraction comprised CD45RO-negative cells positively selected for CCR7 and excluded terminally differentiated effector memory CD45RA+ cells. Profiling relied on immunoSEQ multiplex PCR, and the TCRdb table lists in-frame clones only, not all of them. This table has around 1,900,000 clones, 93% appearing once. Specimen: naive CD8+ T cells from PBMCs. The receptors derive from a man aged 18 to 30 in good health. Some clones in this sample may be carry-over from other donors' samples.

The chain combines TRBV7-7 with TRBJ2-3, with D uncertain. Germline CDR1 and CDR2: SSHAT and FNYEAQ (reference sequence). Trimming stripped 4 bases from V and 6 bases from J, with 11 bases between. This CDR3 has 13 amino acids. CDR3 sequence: CASSSHLADTQYF. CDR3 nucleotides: TGTGCCAGCAGCTCCCACCTTGCGGATACGCAGTATTTT. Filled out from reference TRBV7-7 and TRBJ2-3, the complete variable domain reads GAGVSQSPRYKVTKRGQDVTLRCDPISSHATLYWYQQALGQGPEFLTYFNYEAQPDKSGLPSDRFSAERPEGSISTLTIQRTEQRDSAMYRCASSSHLADTQYFGPGTRLTVL.

DNA of the CDR3: TGCGCCAGCAGCCCTAGTCCGGGGACCCTCAATGAGCAGTTCTTC. Protein: CASSPSPGTLNEQFF. This rearrangement joins TRBV4-1 to TRBJ2-1, with D perhaps being TRBD1 or TRBD2 (5 bases each). The CDR3 contains 15 residues. The germline V gene encodes CDR1 MGHRA and CDR2 YSYEKL. With 4 bases removed from V and 6 bases from J, the gap between germline ends came to 16 bases.

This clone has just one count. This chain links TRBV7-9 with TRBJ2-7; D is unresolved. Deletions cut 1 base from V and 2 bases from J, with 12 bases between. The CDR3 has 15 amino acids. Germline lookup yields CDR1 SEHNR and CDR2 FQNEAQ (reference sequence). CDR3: CASSLERHIAYEQYF. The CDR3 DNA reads TGTGCCAGCAGCTTAGAGAGACACATCGCCTACGAGCAGTACTTC.

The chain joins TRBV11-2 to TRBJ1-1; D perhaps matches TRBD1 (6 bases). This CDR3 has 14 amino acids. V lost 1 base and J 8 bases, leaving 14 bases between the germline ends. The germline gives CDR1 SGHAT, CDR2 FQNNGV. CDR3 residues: CASSLVGGDPEAFF. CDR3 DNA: TGTGCCAGCAGCTTAGTAGGGGGGGACCCAGAAGCTTTCTTT. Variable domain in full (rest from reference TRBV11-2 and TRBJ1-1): EAGVAQSPRYKIIEKRQSVAFWCNPISGHATLYWYQQILGQGPKLLIQFQNNGVVDDSQLPKDRFSAERLKGVDSTLKIQPAKLEDSAVYLCASSLVGGDPEAFFGQGTRLTVV.

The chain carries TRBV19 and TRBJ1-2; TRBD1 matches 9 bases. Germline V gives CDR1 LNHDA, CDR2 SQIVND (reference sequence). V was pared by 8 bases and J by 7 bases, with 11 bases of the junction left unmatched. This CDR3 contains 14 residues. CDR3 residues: CASRPPGQGSGYTF. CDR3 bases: TGTGCCAGTCGACCGCCGGGACAGGGAAGTGGCTACACCTTC.

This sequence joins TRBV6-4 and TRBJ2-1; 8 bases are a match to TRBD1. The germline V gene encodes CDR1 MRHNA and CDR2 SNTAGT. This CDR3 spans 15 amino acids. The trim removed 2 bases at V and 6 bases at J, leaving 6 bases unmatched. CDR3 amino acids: CASSDVPGGLNEQFF. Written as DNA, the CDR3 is TGTGCCAGCAGTGACGTGCCAGGGGGCCTCAATGAGCAGTTCTTC.

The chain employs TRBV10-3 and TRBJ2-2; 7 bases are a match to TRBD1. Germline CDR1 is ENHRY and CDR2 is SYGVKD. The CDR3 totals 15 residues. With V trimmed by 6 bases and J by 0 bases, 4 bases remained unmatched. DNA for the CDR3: TGTGCCATCAGCTCGACAGGGTCGAACACCGGGGAGCTGTTTTTT. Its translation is CAISSTGSNTGELFF.

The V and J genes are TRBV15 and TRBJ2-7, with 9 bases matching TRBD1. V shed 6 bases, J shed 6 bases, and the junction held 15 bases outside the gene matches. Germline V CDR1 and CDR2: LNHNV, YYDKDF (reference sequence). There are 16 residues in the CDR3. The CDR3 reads CATRTTQGAPPGEQYF. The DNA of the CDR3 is TGTGCCACCAGGACCACACAGGGGGCGCCTCCCGGCGAGCAGTACTTC.

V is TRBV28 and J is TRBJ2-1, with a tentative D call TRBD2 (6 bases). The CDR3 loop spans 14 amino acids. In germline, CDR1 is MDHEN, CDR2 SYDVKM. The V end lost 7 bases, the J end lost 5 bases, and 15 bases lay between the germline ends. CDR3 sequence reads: CASKLAAVHNEQFF. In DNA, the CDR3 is TGTGCCAGCAAACTAGCAGCGGTCCACAATGAGCAGTTCTTC.

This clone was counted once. CDR3 bases: TGTGCCAGCAGCGTAGGGGGAGGGACTAGCGGGCGCAATGAGCAGTTCTTC. Its protein product is CASSVGGGTSGRNEQFF. The gene calls are TRBV9 and TRBJ2-1; 12 positions match TRBD2. Germline CDR1 reads SGDLS; CDR2 reads YYNGEE. There are 17 residues in the CDR3. V lost 0 bases, J lost 6 bases, and 7 bases stayed unmatched.

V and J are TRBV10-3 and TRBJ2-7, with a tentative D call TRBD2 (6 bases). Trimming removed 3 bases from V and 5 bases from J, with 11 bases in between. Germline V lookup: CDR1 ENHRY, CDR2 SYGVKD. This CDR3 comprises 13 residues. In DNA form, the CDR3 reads TGTGCCATCAGTGAAGGAGGGAACCACGAGCAGTACTTC. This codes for CAISEGGNHEQYF.

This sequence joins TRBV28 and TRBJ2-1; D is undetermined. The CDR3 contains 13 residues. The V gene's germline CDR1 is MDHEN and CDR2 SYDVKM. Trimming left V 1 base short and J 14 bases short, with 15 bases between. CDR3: CASSLYARAWEFF. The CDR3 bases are TGTGCCAGCAGTTTATACGCACGGGCCTGGGAGTTCTTC.

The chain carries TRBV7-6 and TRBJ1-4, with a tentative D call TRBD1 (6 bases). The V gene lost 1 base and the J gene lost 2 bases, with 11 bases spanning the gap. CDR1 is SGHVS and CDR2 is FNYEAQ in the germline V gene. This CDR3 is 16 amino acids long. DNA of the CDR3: TGTGCCAGCAGCTTAGTCCGGCAGGGGACTAATGAAAAACTGTTTTTT. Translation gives CASSLVRQGTNEKLFF.

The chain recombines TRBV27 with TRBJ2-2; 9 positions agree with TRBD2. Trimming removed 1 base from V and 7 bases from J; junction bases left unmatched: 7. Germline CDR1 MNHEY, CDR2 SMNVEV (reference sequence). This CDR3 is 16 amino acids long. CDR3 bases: TGTGCCAGCAGTTTATACTTTTTGCGGGAGGGCGGGGAGCTGTTTTTT. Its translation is CASSLYFLREGGELFF.

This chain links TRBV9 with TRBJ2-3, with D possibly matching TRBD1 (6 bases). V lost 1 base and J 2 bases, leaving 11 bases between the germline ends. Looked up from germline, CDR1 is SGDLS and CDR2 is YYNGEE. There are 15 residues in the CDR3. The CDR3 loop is CASSVWDTNTDTQYF. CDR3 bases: TGTGCCAGCAGCGTATGGGACACAAACACAGATACGCAGTATTTT.

CDR3 sequence (DNA): TGTGCCAGCAGCCCCTCCCCTCCAGAGCTGTTTTTT. Its protein product is CASSPSPPELFF. This chain connects TRBV7-2 to TRBJ2-2; D not resolved. Trimming shortened V by 5 bases and J by 11 bases, and 12 bases separated the two germline ends. This CDR3 spans 12 amino acids. Germline values: CDR1 SGHTA, CDR2 FQGNSA.

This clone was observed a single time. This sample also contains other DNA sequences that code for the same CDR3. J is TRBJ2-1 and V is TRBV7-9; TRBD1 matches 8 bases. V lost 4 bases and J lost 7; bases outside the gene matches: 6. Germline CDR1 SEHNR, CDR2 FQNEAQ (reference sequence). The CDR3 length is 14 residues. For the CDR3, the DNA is TGTGCCAGCAGCTCCGGACAGGGTGGGAATGAGCAGTTCTTC. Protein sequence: CASSSGQGGNEQFF. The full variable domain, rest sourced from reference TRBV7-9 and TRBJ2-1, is DTGVSQNPRHKITKRGQNVTFRCDPISEHNRLYWYRQTLGQGPEFLTYFQNEAQLEKSRLLSDRFSAERPKGSFSTLEIQRTEQGDSAMYLCASSSGQGGNEQFFGPGTRLTVL.

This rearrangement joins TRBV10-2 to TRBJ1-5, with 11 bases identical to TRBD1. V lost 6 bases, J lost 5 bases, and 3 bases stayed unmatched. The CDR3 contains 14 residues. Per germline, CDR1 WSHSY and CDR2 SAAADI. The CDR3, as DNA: TGCGCCAGCAGAGAGGACAGGGGGCATCAGCCCCAGCATTTT. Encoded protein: CASREDRGHQPQHF.

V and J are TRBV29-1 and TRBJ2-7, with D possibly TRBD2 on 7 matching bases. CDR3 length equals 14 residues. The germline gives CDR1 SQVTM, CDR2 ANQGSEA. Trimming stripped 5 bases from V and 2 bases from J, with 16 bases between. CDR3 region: CSVNGGTRAYEQYF. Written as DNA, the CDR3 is TGCAGCGTTAACGGGGGGACACGCGCCTACGAGCAGTACTTC.

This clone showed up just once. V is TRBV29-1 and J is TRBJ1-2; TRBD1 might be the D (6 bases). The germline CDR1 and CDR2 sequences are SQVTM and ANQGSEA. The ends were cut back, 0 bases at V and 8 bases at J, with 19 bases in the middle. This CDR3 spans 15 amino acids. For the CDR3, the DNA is TGCAGCGTTGAAGAGGGAGGGGGGCTTTTTGGAGGCTACACCTTC. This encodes CSVEEGGGLFGGYTF.